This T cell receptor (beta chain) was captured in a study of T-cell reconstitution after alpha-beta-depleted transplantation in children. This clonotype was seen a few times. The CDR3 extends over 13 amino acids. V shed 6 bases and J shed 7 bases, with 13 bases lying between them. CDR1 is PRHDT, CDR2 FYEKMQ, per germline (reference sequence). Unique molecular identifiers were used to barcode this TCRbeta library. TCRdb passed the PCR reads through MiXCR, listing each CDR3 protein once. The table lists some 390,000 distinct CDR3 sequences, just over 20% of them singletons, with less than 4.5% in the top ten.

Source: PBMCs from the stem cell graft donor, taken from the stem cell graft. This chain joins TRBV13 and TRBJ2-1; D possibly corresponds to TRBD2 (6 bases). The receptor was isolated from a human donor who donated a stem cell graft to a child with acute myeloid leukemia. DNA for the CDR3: TGTGCCAGCAGGCTGGGGGGAGTGAATGAGCAGTTCTTC. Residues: CASRLGGVNEQFF.